This T cell receptor (beta chain) stems from a study of spatial heterogeneity in lung cancer. Looking at the study overall: PBMC collected at follow-up were sequenced when available, a median of about 2 years after resection. Sequence detection consistently recorded a greater number of beta-chain than alpha-chain sequences. Study outcomes and limitations: Ubiquitous expanded tumor TCRs showed up in blood more at resection than follow-up.

Sample time point: blood at routine non-recurrence follow-up after resection. From tumor, nontumor lung or frozen PBMC, whole RNA was taken unsorted for sequencing. This clonotype has more than one count but fewer than ten. Antigen unknown. V gave up 5 bases and J gave up 0 bases, with 8 bases separating them. CDR3 length: 15 amino acids. Germline-derived CDR1 and CDR2 are MNHEY and SMNVEV (reference sequence). TCRdb reprocessed the 5' RACE reads via MiXCR and lists one record per CDR3 protein. The table includes tens of thousands of distinct CDR3 sequences, about a tenth detected once. The rearrangement joins TRBV27 to TRBJ1-6, with D unresolved. The source of this sequence is a male donor with early-stage non-small cell lung cancer. The specimen was PBMCs, collected at follow-up. Here the CDR3 reads CASSPTSSYNSPLHF. The CDR3 DNA sequence: TGTGCCAGCAGTCCTACATCCTCCTATAATTCACCCCTCCACTTT.